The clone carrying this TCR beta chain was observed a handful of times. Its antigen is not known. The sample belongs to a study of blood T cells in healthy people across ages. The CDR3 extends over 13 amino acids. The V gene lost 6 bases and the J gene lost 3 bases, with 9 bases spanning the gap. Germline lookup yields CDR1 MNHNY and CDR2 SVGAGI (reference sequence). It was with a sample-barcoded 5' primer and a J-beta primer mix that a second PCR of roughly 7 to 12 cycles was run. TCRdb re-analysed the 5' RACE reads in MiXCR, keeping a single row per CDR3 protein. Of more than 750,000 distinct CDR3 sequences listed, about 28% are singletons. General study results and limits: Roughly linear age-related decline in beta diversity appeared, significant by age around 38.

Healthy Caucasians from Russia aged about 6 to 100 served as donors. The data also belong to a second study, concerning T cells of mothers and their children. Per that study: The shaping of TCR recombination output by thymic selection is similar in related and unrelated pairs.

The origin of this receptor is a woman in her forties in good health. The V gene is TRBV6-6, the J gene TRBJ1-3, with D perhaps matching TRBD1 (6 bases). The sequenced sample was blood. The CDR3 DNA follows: TGTGCCAGCAGACAGGGAAATGGAAACACCATATATTTT. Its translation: CASRQGNGNTIYF.